A selection of T cell receptor beta chains follows, all from one sample in a study of beta chain features in type 1 diabetes. Repertoires were generated with immunoSEQ multiplex PCR, while TCRdb's copy carries only in-frame clones and drops some. Of about 710,000 clones in the sample, more than 13% are singletons; the top ten hold 0.035% to 0.04%. The sample was naive CD4+ T cells from blood. All receptors come from a man between 18 and 35 years old with type 1 diabetes. Each CDR3 is given with its conserved first and last residue. D genes are given only for firm matches. The size field is filled for only some rows; it gives once, few, many or a size class.

v_gene	d_gene	abundance	j_gene	CDR3aa	CDR3nt
TRBV18	TRBD1	few	TRBJ1-2	CASSPPGSDRLNYGYTF	TGTGCCAGCTCACCACCAGGATCGGACAGGCTTAACTATGGCTACACCTTC
TRBV7-2	TRBD2	few	TRBJ2-1	CASSPVLAGWQFF	TGTGCCAGCAGCCCTGTCTTAGCGGGGTGGCAGTTCTTC
TRBV6-4	TRBD1	few	TRBJ1-1	CASRQGAGTEAFF	TGTGCCAGCAGACAGGGGGCGGGCACTGAAGCTTTCTTT
TRBV7-2	TRBD1	few	TRBJ1-5	CASSGTGGAGNQPQHF	TGTGCCAGCAGCGGGACAGGGGGCGCGGGCAATCAGCCCCAGCATTTT
TRBV6-7	TRBD1	.	TRBJ2-2	CASSYTPQGKVVGGELFF	TGTGCCAGCAGTTACACCCCACAGGGGAAGGTTGTAGGCGGGGAGCTGTTTTTT
TRBV27	.	few	TRBJ2-1	CASSLVGDHEQFF	TGTGCCAGCAGTTTGGTGGGGGATCACGAGCAGTTCTTC
TRBV9	TRBD1	.	TRBJ1-2	CASSVDPGGYGYTF	TGTGCCAGCAGCGTAGACCCAGGGGGTTATGGCTACACCTTC
TRBV28	.	few	TRBJ1-2	CASMWDDYGYTF	TGTGCCAGCATGTGGGATGACTATGGCTACACCTTC
TRBV19	.	.	TRBJ1-6	CASTRAAVESPLHF	TGTGCCAGTACGAGGGCAGCCGTTGAGTCACCCCTCCACTTT
TRBV7-3	.	.	TRBJ2-6	CASTGAGANVLTF	TGTGCCAGCACCGGGGCTGGGGCCAACGTCCTGACTTTC
TRBV27	TRBD1	.	TRBJ1-2	CASSIRGGYYGYTF	TGTGCCAGCAGTATCAGGGGGGGGTACTATGGCTACACCTTC
TRBV30	.	.	TRBJ1-2	CGLGGTDGYTF	TGTGGATTGGGCGGAACTGATGGCTACACCTTC
TRBV2	TRBD1	few	TRBJ1-2	CASTGSTTGGGYTF	TGTGCCAGCACGGGGAGTACGACAGGGGGTGGCTACACCTTC
TRBV6-5	.	.	TRBJ1-2	CASSYSSPGGYGYTF	TGTGCCAGCAGTTACTCTTCTCCCGGGGGCTATGGCTACACCTTC
TRBV7-2	.	.	TRBJ2-3	CASSLGAGKFTDTQYF	TGTGCCAGCAGCTTAGGGGCGGGGAAATTCACAGATACGCAGTATTTT
TRBV28	TRBD1	.	TRBJ1-2	CASSVTGDYGYTF	TGTGCCAGCAGTGTTACAGGGGACTATGGCTACACCTTC
TRBV7-2	TRBD2	few	TRBJ2-7	CASSWTSGSYEQYF	TGTGCCAGCAGTTGGACTAGCGGATCCTACGAGCAGTACTTC
TRBV7-2	.	few	TRBJ2-7	CASSTYSDSYEQYF	TGTGCCAGCAGCACCTACAGTGATAGTTACGAGCAGTACTTC
TRBV10-1	.	few	TRBJ2-2	CASKLGNTGELFF	TGCGCCAGCAAGTTAGGGAACACCGGGGAGCTGTTTTTT
TRBV5-1	.	few	TRBJ1-5	CASSLGSHPKGNQPQHF	TGCGCCAGCAGCTTAGGGTCCCACCCCAAGGGCAATCAGCCCCAGCATTTT
TRBV6-5	TRBD1	few	TRBJ1-1	CASRTTGTDDTEAFF	TGTGCCAGCAGGACCACGGGGACAGACGACACTGAAGCTTTCTTT
TRBV5-6	TRBD1	.	TRBJ2-7	CASKQGESYEQYF	TGTGCCAGTAAACAGGGGGAATCCTACGAGCAGTACTTC
TRBV18	.	.	TRBJ2-7	CASSLPTGWDEQYF	TGTGCCAGCTCACTACCGACAGGATGGGACGAGCAGTACTTC
TRBV10-3	.	few	TRBJ2-5	CAISESETRRETQYF	TGTGCCATCAGTGAGTCGGAGACTAGGAGAGAGACCCAGTACTTC
TRBV7-2	.	few	TRBJ2-1	CASSFVHEQFF	TGTGCCAGCAGCTTTGTCCATGAGCAGTTCTTC
TRBV9	.	.	TRBJ1-6	CASSVGSYNSPLHF	TGTGCCAGCAGCGTAGGTTCCTATAATTCACCCCTCCACTTT
TRBV5-6	.	few	TRBJ2-6	CASSRRGGANVLTF	TGTGCCAGCAGCCGCAGGGGCGGGGCCAACGTCCTGACTTTC
TRBV4-3	.	few	TRBJ2-7	CASSQASGITYEQYF	TGCGCCAGCAGCCAAGCTTCAGGGATAACCTACGAGCAGTACTTC
TRBV27	TRBD2	few	TRBJ2-1	CASSSVLRGDYNEQFF	TGTGCCAGCAGTTCCGTCTTGCGGGGGGACTACAATGAGCAGTTCTTC
TRBV11-2	.	few	TRBJ2-5	CASSLGGTLQETQYF	TGTGCCAGCAGCTTAGGGGGGACCCTCCAAGAGACCCAGTACTTC
TRBV20-1	.	few	TRBJ2-7	CSAERGGEQYF	TGCAGTGCCGAAAGAGGCGGCGAGCAGTACTTC
TRBV19	.	.	TRBJ2-1	CASPEGTEFF	TGTGCCAGCCCTGAAGGGACCGAGTTCTTC
TRBV13	TRBD1	few	TRBJ1-5	CASSHFAPQGKDQPQHF	TGTGCCAGCAGCCACTTTGCACCACAGGGGAAAGATCAGCCCCAGCATTTT
TRBV18	.	few	TRBJ2-1	CASSRTSSFSYNEQFF	TGTGCCAGCTCACGAACTAGTAGCTTTTCCTACAATGAGCAGTTCTTC
TRBV6-1	.	.	TRBJ2-1	CASRGDSFRYNEQFF	TGTGCCAGCAGGGGCGACTCCTTTCGCTACAATGAGCAGTTCTTC
TRBV9	.	few	TRBJ2-5	CASTPGDGETQYF	TGTGCCAGCACCCCAGGGGATGGGGAGACCCAGTACTTC
TRBV12-5	.	.	TRBJ2-3	CASNGGISTDTQYF	TGTGCTAGTAACGGAGGGATTAGCACAGATACGCAGTATTTT
TRBV6-5	.	few	TRBJ2-7	CAARDSSYEQYF	TGTGCCGCCCGAGACTCGTCCTACGAGCAGTACTTC
TRBV7-2	.	.	TRBJ2-1	CASSLVRSYNEQFF	TGTGCCAGCAGCTTAGTCAGATCCTACAATGAGCAGTTCTTC
TRBV30	.	few	TRBJ1-2	CAWSALRQSDGYTF	TGTGCCTGGAGTGCACTTCGACAGTCCGATGGCTACACCTTC
TRBV5-4	.	.	TRBJ2-3	CASSPQGTDTQYF	TGTGCCAGCAGCCCCCAGGGGACAGATACGCAGTATTTT
TRBV29-1	TRBD1	.	TRBJ2-7	CSVYKTGFDEQYF	TGCAGCGTTTACAAGACAGGGTTCGACGAGCAGTACTTC
TRBV6-6	.	.	TRBJ2-2	CASKGGPLNTGELFF	TGTGCCAGTAAGGGCGGACCTCTGAACACCGGGGAGCTGTTTTTT
TRBV7-3	TRBD1	.	TRBJ2-1	CASSLIPGQGHNEQFF	TGTGCCAGCAGCCTAATACCGGGACAGGGACACAATGAGCAGTTCTTC
TRBV6-5	.	.	TRBJ2-1	CASSSGLGRNEQFF	TGTGCCAGCAGTTCTGGACTGGGGAGGAATGAGCAGTTCTTC
TRBV9	.	.	TRBJ2-3	CANPDVPKDTQYF	TGTGCCAATCCGGACGTACCGAAAGATACGCAGTATTTT
TRBV10-1	.	few	TRBJ1-1	CASSEVGSPWNTEAFF	TGCGCCAGCAGTGAAGTCGGGAGTCCCTGGAACACTGAAGCTTTCTTT
TRBV2	.	.	TRBJ1-1	CASSVLNTEAFF	TGTGCCAGCAGTGTGTTGAACACTGAAGCTTTCTTT
TRBV29-1	.	.	TRBJ2-1	CSVNEGGDEQFF	TGCAGCGTTAATGAAGGGGGGGATGAGCAGTTCTTC
TRBV15	TRBD2	.	TRBJ2-7	CATSRGGLAGAYEQYF	TGTGCCACCAGCAGAGGGGGACTAGCGGGAGCATACGAGCAGTACTTC
TRBV5-1	TRBD1	few	TRBJ1-1	CASSTGQDGTEAFF	TGCGCCAGCAGCACCGGACAGGATGGCACTGAAGCTTTCTTT
TRBV25-1	TRBD1	.	TRBJ1-1	CASSDRTGWTEAFF	TGTGCCAGCAGTGATCGGACAGGGTGGACTGAAGCTTTCTTT
TRBV2	.	.	TRBJ2-4	CASSEAYRTKNIQYF	TGTGCCAGCAGTGAAGCTTACAGAACCAAAAACATTCAGTACTTC
TRBV14	TRBD1	.	TRBJ2-7	CAIHRGQYEQYF	TGTGCCATCCACAGGGGGCAATACGAGCAGTACTTC
TRBV2	.	.	TRBJ2-1	CASSPTRSSYNEQFF	TGTGCCAGCAGCCCAACTAGGAGCTCCTACAATGAGCAGTTCTTC
TRBV19	.	few	TRBJ2-5	CATTAAHGETQYF	TGTGCCACCACGGCGGCCCACGGAGAGACCCAGTACTTC
TRBV10-3	.	.	TRBJ1-1	CAISGSSTEAFF	TGTGCCATCTCTGGGTCAAGTACTGAAGCTTTCTTT
TRBV7-2	TRBD1	.	TRBJ2-5	CASSHGVNRGREETQYF	TGTGCCAGCAGCCACGGGGTTAACAGGGGTAGGGAAGAGACCCAGTACTTC
TRBV18	.	.	TRBJ1-2	CASSADSGYTF	TGTGCCAGCTCAGCCGACAGTGGCTACACCTTC